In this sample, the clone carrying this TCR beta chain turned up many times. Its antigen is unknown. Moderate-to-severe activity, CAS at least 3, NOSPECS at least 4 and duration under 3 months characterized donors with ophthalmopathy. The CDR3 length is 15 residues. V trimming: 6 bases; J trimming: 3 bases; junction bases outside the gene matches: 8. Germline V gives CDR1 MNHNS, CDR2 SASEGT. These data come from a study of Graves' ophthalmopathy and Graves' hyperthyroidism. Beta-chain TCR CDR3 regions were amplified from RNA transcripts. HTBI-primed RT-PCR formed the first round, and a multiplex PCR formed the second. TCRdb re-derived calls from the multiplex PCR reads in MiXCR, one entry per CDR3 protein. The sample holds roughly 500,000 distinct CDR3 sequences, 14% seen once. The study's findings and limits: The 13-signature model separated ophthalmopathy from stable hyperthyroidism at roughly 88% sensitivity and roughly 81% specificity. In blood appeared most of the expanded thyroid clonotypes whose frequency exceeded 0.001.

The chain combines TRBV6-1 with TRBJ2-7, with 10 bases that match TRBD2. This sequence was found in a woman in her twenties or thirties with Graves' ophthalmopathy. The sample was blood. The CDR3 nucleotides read TGTGCCAGCAGCCGAAGCGGGAGGGACTTCTACGAGCAGTACTTC. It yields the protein CASSRSGRDFYEQYF.